This TCR beta chain was sequenced for a study of beta chain features in type 1 diabetes (dated by TCRdb to between 2018 and 2020). Regarding the complete study: Mean age, gender distribution, total cell number and subset yield did not differ between patients and healthy donors. A total of approximately 99,000,000 sorted cells were examined across all samples, and RNA yield correlated strongly with the number of cells per subset. The study compared the TCRB repertoires of sorted circulating CD4+ T cell subsets in recently diagnosed type 1 diabetes patients with those in matched healthy donors. Regulatory and stem cell-like memory subsets were isolated from only 8 patients and roughly eight healthy donors, whereas naive and central memory subsets came from all 30 or so donors. What the research found in general, with its limitations: Naive, central memory and regulatory TCRB repertoires appeared to be more similar among patients than among healthy donors. At VDJ recombination sites, type 1 diabetes patients had fewer insertions and more deleted nucleotides, which implies abnormalities in thymic rearrangement. Because small numbers of individuals were included in the HLA sub-analyses, any influence of HLA type on TCRB rearrangement was left unresolved. PCR might favor shorter templates, but patient and control samples were amplified and corrected together, so any skew would affect both groups equally. A moderate but significant shortening of TCRB CDR3 length was observed in type 1 diabetes patients in all four CD4+ subsets. Because cDNA was sequenced instead of genomic DNA, activated cells with high expression could be over-represented, although the groups did not differ in activation or CD3 levels.

The junction shows trimming of 5 bases on V and 5 bases on J, plus 18 bases between the germline ends. CDR1 and CDR2 were assigned from the germline V gene as SGHTA and FQGNSA. The CDR3 covers 15 residues, taking in both the cysteine and the phenylalanine. Of all the DNA, just the CDR3 is kept, 45 bases in frame from base 1. A single peripheral blood draw of around 100 mL on average was collected from each donor into heparinised tubes. A BD FACSAria II and a panel including CD45RO, CCR7, CD25, CD127, CD95 and CD27 were used to sort naive, central memory, regulatory and stem cell-like memory CD4+ T cells. All sorted populations exceeded 95% purity. Right away, PBMCs were isolated by Lymphoprep density gradient centrifugation and were stained directly, with no culture step. To minimize batch effects, samples were stained and sorted in pairs, one healthy donor with one patient per experiment. The table lists this clone with a few counts. There is no known antigen for this receptor. Per-nucleotide qualities are absent, and no much larger clonotype sits a single base away.

The entire isolated RNA was reverse transcribed using the High Capacity cDNA Reverse Transcription Kit, and thus expressed TCRB transcripts were sequenced. Naive, central memory and regulatory T cell samples underwent deep immunoSEQ sequencing, averaging around 3.9 million total reads per sample. Sorted cells were lysed in RLT buffer, and RNA was extracted using DNase-treated RNeasy Micro or Mini kits according to cell number. To prevent cross-contamination, every cell subset was processed on its own, while patient and healthy donor samples were processed together. The immunoSEQ multiplex PCR was used to amplify TCRB sequences from cDNA, generating 87-bp fragments that spanned the CDR3 region. The amplicons were sequenced using the Illumina HiSeq platform. The paper's data handling went like this. PCR bias was corrected computationally using synthetic template baselines, and reads within Hamming distance 2 were collapsed, with unmergeable singletons discarded. Reads were aligned against IMGT to assign V, D and J genes, CDR3 length and insertions or deletions at six rearrangement sites. Clonotype counts were normalized to sorted cell number within each subset before computing true diversity and Gini coefficients with the tcR R package. The overlap coefficient, calculated on TCRB nucleotide sequences, was used to quantify repertoire sharing. Out-of-frame TCRB sequences from naive cells were analyzed to stand in for the pre-selection repertoire. Here the immuneACCESS table is served through TCRdb, limited to in-frame sequences with V and J called. Missing clones are a known gap in these copies; in checked studies unresolved V genes cover under half, and the rest lacks a known reason. V and J calls plus clone size are reproduced from that table; the DNA served to infer D and trimming. The sample profile shows around 600,000 clones; around an eighth of them were found once. The ten largest clones add up to around 0.12% of the sample.

The sequence links TRBV7-2 to TRBJ1-2, with no reliable assignment of the D segment. The sequence came from a man younger than 40 with type 1 diabetes. Sequencing input: naive CD4+ T cells from blood. Reading the label with the study, this specimen's cell subset or site is: true naive CD4+ T cells. The sequenced DNA: TGTGCCAGCAGCCCGCGTAGGACCGCGGAATATGGCTACACCTTC. This is translated as CASSPRRTAEYGYTF.